A selection of T cell receptor beta chains follows, all from one sample in a study of blood T cell repertoires in COVID-19. Clones were sequenced by immunoSEQ multiplex PCR, and TCRdb holds only the in-frame ones, with some missing. The repertoire holds more than 150,000 clones, with more than 75% as singletons. Sample: peripheral blood. These receptors originate from a woman in her seventies with COVID-19, enrolled during active disease. Each CDR3 is given with its conserved first and last residue. A D gene is named only where the DNA matches it firmly. For some rows the clone size is stated as once, few or many, or as a class when expanded; others skip it.

clone_size d_call j_call v_call cdr3_nt cdr3_aa
. . TRBJ1-4 TRBV5-1 TGCGCCAGCAAGGAAGGCGGGGCCCCGAGGGGAGAACTGTTTTTT CASKEGGAPRGELFF
once . TRBJ2-7 TRBV7-6 TGTGCCAGCAGCTTGGGGCAGGGTGTCCCCTACGAGCAGTACTTC CASSLGQGVPYEQYF
. TRBD2 TRBJ2-5 TRBV2 TGTGCCAGCAGTGAAAATGGACTAGAAGAGACCCAGTACTTC CASSENGLEETQYF
. TRBD2 TRBJ2-3 TRBV9 TGTGCCAGCAGCTCCGACCTAGCGGGAGGCCTCTATACGCAGTATTTT CASSSDLAGGLYTQYF
. . TRBJ1-3 TRBV18 TGTGCCAGCTCACCAGGGAGAGGGCCATATTCTTTCTCTGGAAACACCATATATTTT CASSPGRGPYSFSGNTIYF
. . TRBJ2-5 TRBV7-9 TGTGCCAGCAGCTTTACAGGCGGTGACGGAAAAGAGACCCAGTACTTC CASSFTGGDGKETQYF
. TRBD2 TRBJ2-7 TRBV19 TGTGCCAGTAGTCGTCGGGAGGGATCCTACGAGCAGTACTTC CASSRREGSYEQYF
few TRBD1 TRBJ1-4 TRBV2 TGTGCCAGCATCTACAGGGGTAATGAAAAACTGTTTTTT CASIYRGNEKLFF
. TRBD1 TRBJ1-2 TRBV7-9 TGTGCCAGCAGCTTAGGGACAGGAGGGGATGGCTACACCTTC CASSLGTGGDGYTF
. TRBD2 TRBJ2-7 TRBV19 TGTGCCAGTAGTCCAGGACTAGCGGGAGGTGAGGACGAGCAGTACTTC CASSPGLAGGEDEQYF
. TRBD2 TRBJ2-5 TRBV19 TGTGCCAGTAGTATCCGGGGGGACGAGGAGACCCAGTACTTC CASSIRGDEETQYF
. . TRBJ1-1 TRBV19 TGTGCCAGTACCACAACCGGGGGGGCGCGCACTGAAGCTTTCTTT CASTTTGGARTEAFF
. . TRBJ2-2 TRBV14 TGTGCCAGCAGCCAAGTGTTTAACACCTGGAACACCGGGGAGCTGTTTTTT CASSQVFNTWNTGELFF
. TRBD1 TRBJ1-5 TRBV19 TGTGCCAGCAAGAAGACAGGGGCCGGCAATCAGCCCCAGCATTTT CASKKTGAGNQPQHF
once . TRBJ2-5 TRBV5-1 TGCGCCAGCAGCCCGGGGGGCGGGGGCGCAGAGACCCAGTACTTC CASSPGGGGAETQYF
. TRBD2 TRBJ2-3 TRBV5-4 TGTGCCAGCAGCTTGACTAGCGGGAGGGTGGATACGCAGTATTTT CASSLTSGRVDTQYF
. TRBD1 TRBJ2-7 TRBV6-5 TGTGCCAGCAGTTACTCGGGACGACAGGGGCACGAGCAGTACTTC CASSYSGRQGHEQYF
. TRBD1 TRBJ1-2 TRBV11-2 TGTGCCAGCAGCTTTCTTGCAGGGGGACAGGGCTACACCTTC CASSFLAGGQGYTF
. . TRBJ2-1 TRBV3-1/TRBV3-2 TGTGCCAGCAGCCAAGATCGCGGAACCTTCTTC CASSQDRGTFF
once . TRBJ1-1 TRBV19 TGTGCCAGTAGTATTTCTCCCAGGGTGGTCACTGAAGCTTTCTTT CASSISPRVVTEAFF
. . TRBJ2-7 TRBV7-2 TGTGCCAGCAGCCCGAGCCGGACTTCCTACGAGCAGTACTTC CASSPSRTSYEQYF
. . TRBJ2-7 TRBV6-5 TGTGCCAGCAGCCTAGGACAGAGCTCCTACGAGCAGTACTTC CASSLGQSSYEQYF
. . TRBJ1-2 TRBV7-9 TGTGCCAGCAGCCTAGGACAAAGCTTTTTCAACTATGGCTACACCTTC CASSLGQSFFNYGYTF
few . TRBJ1-6 TRBV6-2/TRBV6-3 TGTGCCAGCAGTTATTCGCAGGGTGCGCATTCACCCCTCCACTTT CASSYSQGAHSPLHF
. TRBD2 TRBJ2-3 TRBV6-5 TGTGCCAGCAGTTACGGGACTAGCGGGAGTTATACGCAGTATTTT CASSYGTSGSYTQYF
. . TRBJ1-1 TRBV18 TGTGCCAGCTCACCCCGAGAGAACACTGAAGCTTTCTTT CASSPRENTEAFF
few TRBD1 TRBJ1-1 TRBV27 TGTGCCAGCAGAGAGACAGGGGGCTTCGGCACTGAAGCTTTCTTT CASRETGGFGTEAFF
. TRBD1 TRBJ2-5 TRBV15 TGTGCCACCAGCAGACGTAACCTCGGGACAGGGGGAGAGACCCAGTACTTC CATSRRNLGTGGETQYF
. TRBD2 TRBJ2-7 TRBV5-1 TGCGCCAGCAGCCTTAAACTAGCGCCAGAAAACGAGCAGTACTTC CASSLKLAPENEQYF
. TRBD1 TRBJ2-7 TRBV7-8 TGTGCCAGCAGCCCACATGACAGGGGGCGCGGCTCTTACGAGCAGTACTTC CASSPHDRGRGSYEQYF
. . TRBJ2-2 TRBV19 TGTGCCAGTAGTCCTCGCCCTGCGGGACCGAACACCGGGGAGCTGTTTTTT CASSPRPAGPNTGELFF
few . TRBJ2-7 TRBV25-1 TGTGCCAGCAGTGCTTCGCGGGACGTGTACGAGCAGTACTTC CASSASRDVYEQYF
. . TRBJ2-3 TRBV5-1 TGCGCCAGCAGCCAGCAAACCGCGGAACGAGGTACGCAGTATTTT CASSQQTAERGTQYF
. TRBD2 TRBJ2-1 TRBV10-3 TGTGCCACTACAGGACTAGCGGGAGACCATGAGCAGTTCTTC CATTGLAGDHEQFF
. TRBD1 TRBJ2-2 TRBV6-6 TGTGCCAGCAGTTTCGGACAGGGGTACACCGGGGAGCTGTTTTTT CASSFGQGYTGELFF
. TRBD1 TRBJ2-1 TRBV5-1 TGCGCCAGCAGCTGGTCCGGGACAGGGCCGAATGAGCAGTTCTTC CASSWSGTGPNEQFF
. . TRBJ1-2 TRBV3-1/TRBV3-2 TGTGCCAGCAGACCCGCGGGGGAAGGCTACACCTTC CASRPAGEGYTF
. TRBD2 TRBJ2-1 TRBV7-2 TGTGCCAGCAGCTTACATGTTTTAGCGGGCGGAACCTACAATGAGCAGTTCTTC CASSLHVLAGGTYNEQFF
. TRBD2 TRBJ2-1 TRBV3-1/TRBV3-2 TGTGCCAGCAGCCAAAGCCGACTAGCGGGGGAGCAGTTCTTC CASSQSRLAGEQFF
. TRBD2 TRBJ2-3 TRBV14 TGTGCCAGCAGCCAGGGACTAGCTGGGCTCACAGATACGCAGTATTTT CASSQGLAGLTDTQYF
few TRBD1 TRBJ1-6 TRBV27 TGTGCCAGCAGTTTGGGGACAGGGCAATACGATTCACCCCTCCACTTT CASSLGTGQYDSPLHF
once TRBD2 TRBJ2-1 TRBV11-3 TGTGCCAGCAGCCCCGGGACTAGCTCCTACAATGAGCAGTTCTTC CASSPGTSSYNEQFF
. TRBD1 TRBJ2-5 TRBV2 TGTGCCAGCAGTGAAAGACAGGGTTTAAAGGAGACCCAGTACTTC CASSERQGLKETQYF
. TRBD2 TRBJ2-1 TRBV6-4 TGTGCCAGCAGTCAAGCGAGCGGGACGTACAATGAGCAGTTCTTC CASSQASGTYNEQFF
. . TRBJ2-7 TRBV19 TGTGCCAGTAGTACCAGACAGGTCTCCTACGAGCAGTACTTC CASSTRQVSYEQYF
. . TRBJ2-3 TRBV14 TGTGCCAGCAGTCGTGGCAGGTCCCAGGATACGCAGTATTTT CASSRGRSQDTQYF
. TRBD1 TRBJ2-7 TRBV7-9 TGTGCCAGCAGCCTGGGACAGGGGAAAGAGGAGCAGTACTTC CASSLGQGKEEQYF
. . TRBJ2-1 TRBV18 TGTGCCAGCTCACCCAGGGGGGCTGAGCAGTTCTTC CASSPRGAEQFF
few . TRBJ1-6 TRBV7-9 TGTGCCAGCAGCTACGACAGCCAGAATTCACCCCTCCACTTT CASSYDSQNSPLHF
once . TRBJ2-1 TRBV10-3 TGTGCCATCAGTGACCGAGCGGACAATGAGCAGTTCTTC CAISDRADNEQFF
. . TRBJ1-5 TRBV2 TGTGCCAGCGGGCAGGGGAATCAGCCCCAGCATTTT CASGQGNQPQHF
. . TRBJ2-5 TRBV28 TGTGCCAGCAGTCCCGCTCTCTTCAGGGGTCATACTGAAGAGACCCAGTACTTC CASSPALFRGHTEETQYF
once . TRBJ2-2 TRBV27 TGTGCCAGTCACCGAGGACAGACGAACACCGGGGAGCTGTTTTTT CASHRGQTNTGELFF
. TRBD1 TRBJ2-7 TRBV7-2 TGTGCCAGCAGCATTGACAGGGGGATTCGCGAGCAGTACTTC CASSIDRGIREQYF
once . TRBJ2-7 TRBV4-2 TGTGCCAGCAGCCAAGTAAGGGACTTTACCTACGAGCAGTACTTC CASSQVRDFTYEQYF
. TRBD1 TRBJ2-5 TRBV24-1 TGTGCCACCACCGCCGGGACAGGGGAAGAGACCCAGTACTTC CATTAGTGEETQYF
. TRBD1 TRBJ2-7 TRBV5-1 TGCGCCAGCGGTACACTGACAGGGGGGGAGCAGTACTTC CASGTLTGGEQYF
. . TRBJ2-1 TRBV11-2 TGTGCCAGCAGCCCGACAACCCTCAATGAGCAGTTCTTC CASSPTTLNEQFF
. TRBD1 TRBJ1-3 TRBV18 TGTGCCAGCTCACTGGGGACAGCAAGCTCTGGAAACACCATATATTTT CASSLGTASSGNTIYF